This T cell receptor beta chain came from a study of cytotoxic CD8 clonotypes in ibrutinib-treated CLL. Study as a whole: Within the patient group, under 12 were relapsed/refractory and some 16 treatment-naive, and around 18 were IGHV unmutated. Whole-study findings and limits: At the start, clonality exceeded age-matched healthy donors and followed circulating CD8+ T-cell counts. Clonality was elevated at ibrutinib response and had returned toward baseline at progression.

Remarks on this clone: The antigen remains unidentified. The junction shows a germline mismatch at one end, possibly a read error.

Libraries were prepared by immunoSEQ multiplex PCR; TCRdb keeps only in-frame clonotypes and omits some of them. The profile shows 250,000 or so clones, about three quarters of them singletons. Germline V CDR1 and CDR2: SNHLY, FYNNEI. The CDR3 is made up of 13 amino acids. The source was PBMCs, collected after 24 months of ibrutinib treatment. The V gene is TRBV2, the J gene TRBJ2-7; D call uncertain. The sequence was obtained from a human donor with chronic lymphocytic leukemia. CDR3 DNA: TGTGCCAGCTACGATTGGACCTCCGACGAGCAGTACTTC. It is translated as CASYDWTSDEQYF.